This T cell receptor (beta chain) originates from a study of regulatory T cells in long-lasting Graves disease. Study in general: Graves' patients (newly diagnosed) had been on antithyroid drugs under 3 months.

This clonotype was counted at least ten times. Time point reported: newly diagnosed GD, antithyroid drugs for less than 3 months. PBMC-extracted RNA yielded the TCR library. Building of the TCR beta libraries involved iRepertoire HTBI primers and Arm-PCR of CDR3 regions. TCRdb reanalysed the multiplex PCR reads using MiXCR and keeps one entry per CDR3 protein. Of approximately 350,000 distinct CDR3 sequences in the sample, over 15% were seen once. This sample also appeared in a second study, on T cells in Graves' hyperthyroidism and ophthalmopathy. That study reports: During a first-round RT-PCR of the TCR CDR3, the HTBI primer set was used. Appearing also in blood were most of the thyroid clonotypes expanded above 0.001.

The receptor was derived from a man aged 35 to 55 with Graves disease. The input for sequencing was peripheral blood mononuclear cells (PBMCs), taken at new diagnosis, from a patient treated with antithyroid drugs.

The CDR3 loop reads CASSEQSPTGGLSYEQYF. The DNA of the CDR3 is TGTGCCAGCAGTGAACAATCCCCGACAGGGGGCCTGTCCTACGAGCAGTACTTC. The chain is built from TRBV6-1 and TRBJ2-7; the match to TRBD1 covers 10 bases. Germline CDR1 is MNHNS and CDR2 is SASEGT. The ends lost 2 bases at V and 1 base at J; junction bases unmatched: 11. The CDR3 has 18 amino acids.